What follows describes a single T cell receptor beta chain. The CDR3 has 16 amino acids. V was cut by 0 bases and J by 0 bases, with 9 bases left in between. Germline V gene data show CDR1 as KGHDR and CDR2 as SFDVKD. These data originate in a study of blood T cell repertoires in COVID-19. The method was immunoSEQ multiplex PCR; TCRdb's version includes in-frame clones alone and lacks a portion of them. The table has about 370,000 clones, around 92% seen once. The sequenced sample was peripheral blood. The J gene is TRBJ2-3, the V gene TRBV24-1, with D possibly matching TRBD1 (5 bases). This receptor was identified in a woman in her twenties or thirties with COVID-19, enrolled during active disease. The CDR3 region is CATSDLWQGSTDTQYF. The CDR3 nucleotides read TGTGCCACCAGTGATTTGTGGCAGGGAAGCACAGATACGCAGTATTTT.